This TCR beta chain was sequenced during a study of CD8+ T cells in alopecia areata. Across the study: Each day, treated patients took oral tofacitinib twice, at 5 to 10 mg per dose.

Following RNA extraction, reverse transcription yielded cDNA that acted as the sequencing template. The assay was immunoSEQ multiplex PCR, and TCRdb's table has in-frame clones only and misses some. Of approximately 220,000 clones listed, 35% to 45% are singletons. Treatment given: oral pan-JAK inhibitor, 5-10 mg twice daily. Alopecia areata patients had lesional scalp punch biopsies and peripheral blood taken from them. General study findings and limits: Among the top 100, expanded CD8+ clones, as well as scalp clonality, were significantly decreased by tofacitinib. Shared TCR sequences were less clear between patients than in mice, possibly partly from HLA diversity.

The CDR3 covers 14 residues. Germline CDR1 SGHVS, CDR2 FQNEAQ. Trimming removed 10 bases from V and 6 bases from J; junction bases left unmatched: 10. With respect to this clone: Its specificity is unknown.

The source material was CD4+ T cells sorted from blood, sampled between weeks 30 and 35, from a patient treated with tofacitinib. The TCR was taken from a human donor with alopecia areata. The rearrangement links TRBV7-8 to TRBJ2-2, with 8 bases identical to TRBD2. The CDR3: CATRPAGAPGELFF. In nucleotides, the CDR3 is TGTGCCACCCGGCCAGCGGGAGCGCCCGGGGAGCTGTTTTTT.